The rows below give T cell receptor beta chains drawn from one sample of a study of blood T cells in healthy people across ages. Via MiXCR, TCRdb re-called the 5' RACE reads, giving one row per CDR3 protein. Among 1,500,000 or so distinct CDR3 sequences listed, 59% were seen once. Sequencing input: blood. The receptor set was obtained from a man aged 18 to 30 in good health. CDR3s include the opening cysteine and the closing phenylalanine or tryptophan. The order of the fields is D gene, J gene, clone size, V gene, CDR3 DNA, CDR3 protein. A D gene is named only where the DNA matches it firmly. Expanded clones are given a class, and other clones once, few, many or no size at all.

.,TRBJ1-2,.,TRBV12-3/TRBV12-4,TGTGCCAGCAGTTTAGCAGGGGCCCTGTCATATGGCTACACCTTC,CASSLAGALSYGYTF
.,TRBJ2-1,few,TRBV18,TGTGCCAGCTCACCGCGCCAGGACTATGAGCAGTTCTTC,CASSPRQDYEQFF
.,TRBJ1-2,.,TRBV28,TGTGCCATCTACGGGGGAAACTATGGCTACACCTTC,CAIYGGNYGYTF
.,TRBJ2-7,few,TRBV5-1,TGCGCCAGCAGCTTCGTCGGGGATCAGTACTTC,CASSFVGDQYF
TRBD1,TRBJ1-6,.,TRBV4-2,TGTGCCAGCTCAGGACAGGGAAGACCCCTCCACTTT,CASSGQGRPLHF
TRBD1,TRBJ2-1,.,TRBV7-9,TGTGCCAGCAGCTTAGTGGGGGGACAGGGGGAGAGCTCCTACAATGAGCAGTTCTTC,CASSLVGGQGESSYNEQFF
.,TRBJ2-6,.,TRBV14,TGTGCCAGCAGCAACGCCCTCAGAGCGGGGGCCAACGTCCTGACTTTC,CASSNALRAGANVLTF
.,TRBJ1-6,many,TRBV5-1,TGCGCCAGCAGCTTGGGGGAGAGGAATTCACCCCTCCACTTT,CASSLGERNSPLHF
.,TRBJ2-7,.,TRBV18,TGTGCCAGCCCATCACAGGGACTGGGCGAGCAGTACTTC,CASPSQGLGEQYF
.,TRBJ2-7,few,TRBV27,TGTGCCAGCAGTCAAAGACCAAATGCATGGGGCTCCTACGAGCAGTACTTC,CASSQRPNAWGSYEQYF
.,TRBJ2-3,.,TRBV29-1,TGCGGCGTTGGGACCACAGATACGCAGTATTTT,CGVGTTDTQYF
.,TRBJ2-1,once,TRBV12-3/TRBV12-4,TGTGCCAGCCGTCTCAGGTATGAGCAGTTCTTC,CASRLRYEQFF
.,TRBJ1-1,.,TRBV10-3,TGTGCCATCAGTGAACACAAAGGGGGTGATAGGATGAACACTGAAGCTTTCTTT,CAISEHKGGDRMNTEAFF
TRBD2,TRBJ2-7,.,TRBV3-1,TGTGCCAGCAGCCAAGTCGCGGGACTAGGTTTTGAGCAGTACTTC,CASSQVAGLGFEQYF
.,TRBJ1-2,few,TRBV2,TGTGCCAGCAGTAATATTAGGCAGTATGGCTACACCTTC,CASSNIRQYGYTF
.,TRBJ2-1,few,TRBV29-1,TGCAGCGTTGAAGCTAGAGGGACTGACGGCAATGAGCAGTTCTTC,CSVEARGTDGNEQFF
.,TRBJ1-6,.,TRBV29-1,TGCAGCGAAACCGGGACCAATTCACCCCTCCACTTT,CSETGTNSPLHF
.,TRBJ2-1,.,TRBV20-1,TGCAGTGCTATCGGATCCTACAATGAGCAGTTCTTC,CSAIGSYNEQFF
TRBD2,TRBJ2-1,.,TRBV6-5,TGTGCCAGCAGTTCAGCGGGACCACTATACAATGAGCAGTTCTTC,CASSSAGPLYNEQFF
.,TRBJ2-1,.,TRBV20-1,TGCAGTGCCCCGCCAAGAGAGCCAACCCGGTACAATGAGCAGTTCTTC,CSAPPREPTRYNEQFF
TRBD1,TRBJ2-1,once,TRBV5-5,TGTGCCAGCAGCTTGGCCACAGGGGTTTACAATGAGCAGTTCTTC,CASSLATGVYNEQFF
TRBD1,TRBJ2-5,.,TRBV11-1,TGTGCCAGCAGCTCCCACAGGGGGCGCGAGACCCAGTACTTC,CASSSHRGRETQYF
.,TRBJ2-7,.,TRBV7-2,TGTGCCAGCAGCTTAGAGGGCGGGCGGGACAAACCCTACGAGCAGTACTTC,CASSLEGGRDKPYEQYF
.,TRBJ2-3,.,TRBV5-1,TGCGCCAGCACCGGAAATGTCCCCAAGGGCACAGATACGCAGTATTTT,CASTGNVPKGTDTQYF
TRBD2,TRBJ2-5,.,TRBV7-8,TGTGCCAGCAGCTTAGAGGCTAGCGGGTACCAAGAGACCCAGTACTTC,CASSLEASGYQETQYF
TRBD2,TRBJ2-3,.,TRBV7-9,TGTGCTACTATCCAGGCCGGGGCGGGGGGATACACAGATACGCGGTATTTT,CATIQAGAGGYTDTRYF
.,TRBJ1-1,.,TRBV12-3/TRBV12-4,TGTGCCAGCAGTTTAGAATGGCAAGACGCTTTCTTT,CASSLEWQDAFF
TRBD2,TRBJ2-4,.,TRBV7-9,TGTGCCAGCAGCTTAGGAGGACTAGCGGTAAACATAGCCAAAAACATTCAGTACTTC,CASSLGGLAVNIAKNIQYF